This TCR beta chain was profiled in a study of human T cells and chemical hapten exposure. Overall study context: Read at 6 days, the patch tests placed 0.01% DPC on the upper back.

The time point is: pre-sensitization, week 0. As to treatment: therapeutic diphenylcyclopropenone sensitization with weekly scalp DPC. At patch-test visits, sampling came before the patch test. Alopecia patients between 18 and 70 years old and suitable for DPC were used as donors. The CDR3 is 17 amino acids. Germline loops: CDR1 LGHNA, CDR2 YSLEER. V lost 4 bases, J lost 0 bases, and 2 bases stayed unmatched. TCRdb re-called the RACE reads with MiXCR, one entry per CDR3 protein. The data show about 89,000 distinct CDR3 sequences, with 10% to 13% seen just once and about 3% held by the top ten. This specimen consisted of whole blood, obtained in connection with sensitization to the hapten diphenylcyclopropenone (DPC). The receptor was derived from a woman in her sixties with alopecia areata. Some clones in this sample may be carry-over from other donors' samples. The V and J genes are TRBV4-3 and TRBJ2-2, with 13 bases fitting TRBD2. This CDR3 reads CASSPGLAGTNTGELFF. The CDR3 nucleotides read TGCGCCAGCAGCCCGGGACTAGCGGGAACGAACACCGGGGAGCTGTTTTTT.